The 13 T cell receptor beta chains below come from one sample, sequenced in a study of siplizumab effects on memory and regulatory T cells. TCRdb's table, derived via immunoSEQ multiplex PCR, lists solely in-frame clones and lacks some. This sample carries some 100,000 clones, 92% of them seen once, and the ten largest clones take under 0.75%. Sequenced material: Tregs sorted from blood. The receptors were gathered from a human donor in good health.

This chain joins TRBV5-6 and TRBJ2-5; possible D gene TRBD1, 5 bases. The J call may be in error: the DNA end matches TRBJ2-7 better. Germline-derived CDR1 and CDR2 are SGHDT and YYEEEE. The CDR3 has 15 residues. The CDR3 protein is CASSLRRVFSYEQYF. CDR3 DNA: TGTGCCAGCAGCTTGCGCAGGGTTTTCTCCTACGAGCAGTACTTC.

The chain is built from TRBV10-3 and TRBJ2-3; no clear D. CDR1 is ENHRY and CDR2 is SYGVKD in the germline V gene. V lost 4 bases, J lost 0 bases, and 11 bases lay in between. This CDR3 is built from 15 residues. The CDR3 sequence is CAISGALWSTDTQYF. DNA of the CDR3: TGTGCCATCAGTGGGGCCCTTTGGAGCACAGATACGCAGTATTTT.

The chain recombines TRBV29-1 with TRBJ1-6, with 9 positions matching TRBD1. The trim removed 4 bases at V and 10 bases at J, leaving 5 bases unmatched. This CDR3 is built from 13 residues. Germline V CDR1 and CDR2: SQVTM, ANQGSEA. In DNA form, the CDR3 reads TGCAGCGTTGCGGGACAGGGCCACTCACCCCTCCACTTT. Translated: CSVAGQGHSPLHF.

This rearrangement joins TRBV7-8 to TRBJ1-1; D not certain. This CDR3 is built from 11 residues. The V gene's germline CDR1 is SGHVS and CDR2 FQNEAQ. Trimming removed 5 bases from V and 5 bases from J, with 6 bases in between. The CDR3, as DNA: TGTGCCAGCAGCGATACTACTGAAGCTTTCTTT. This encodes CASSDTTEAFF.

The V gene is TRBV5-1, the J gene TRBJ1-2; TRBD1 is a possible D gene (6 bases). The V end was cut by 2 bases, the J end by 4 bases, with 15 bases between. CDR1 is SGHRS, CDR2 YFSETQ, per germline. CDR3 length: 15 amino acids. This CDR3 is CASSLNNRAGYGYTF. The CDR3 DNA is TGCGCCAGCAGCTTAAACAACAGGGCGGGCTATGGCTACACCTTC.

The V gene is TRBV5-1, the J gene TRBJ2-3; D unclear. This CDR3 comprises 13 residues. Deletions cut 6 bases from V and 2 bases from J, with 10 bases between. CDR1 SGHRS and CDR2 YFSETQ come from the germline V gene. For the CDR3, the DNA is TGCGCCAGCAAAGGGCCGTCCACAGATACGCAGTATTTT. This codes for CASKGPSTDTQYF.

The chain carries TRBV30 and TRBJ2-7, with D unclear. From germline, CDR1 is GTSNPN and CDR2 SVGIG (reference sequence). CDR3 length: 12 amino acids. V lost 2 bases and J 6 bases, leaving 11 bases between the germline ends. In DNA form, the CDR3 reads TGTGCCTGGAGTTCACAAATCGGCGAGCAGTACTTC. Its translation: CAWSSQIGEQYF.

V and J are TRBV20-1 and TRBJ2-1, with D maybe TRBD1 (6 bases). The CDR3 totals 11 residues. The V gene's germline CDR1 is DFQATT and CDR2 SNEGSKA (reference sequence). The V and J ends lost 3 bases and 14 bases respectively, with 14 bases between them. The chain's CDR3 is CSASNTGYEFF. The CDR3 bases are TGCAGTGCTAGTAACACAGGGTATGAGTTCTTC.

The chain couples TRBV5-1 to TRBJ1-2; 9 positions match TRBD1. Germline assignment: CDR1 SGHRS and CDR2 YFSETQ. V lost 4 bases and J lost 8; bases outside the gene matches: 12. The CDR3 is 15 amino acids. CDR3: CASSPVGTGSEGYTF. The CDR3 DNA sequence: TGCGCCAGCAGCCCCGTCGGGACAGGGAGTGAAGGCTACACCTTC.

The chain links TRBV15 to TRBJ1-1; TRBD1 is a possible D gene (5 bases). From germline, CDR1 is LNHNV and CDR2 YYDKDF (reference sequence). V gave up 3 bases and J gave up 5 bases, with 10 bases separating them. CDR3 length equals 13 residues. The CDR3 here is CATSRARETEAFF. The CDR3 DNA sequence: TGTGCCACCAGCAGGGCCAGGGAAACTGAAGCTTTCTTT.

The V and J genes are TRBV7-9 and TRBJ1-1; weak D call: TRBD1 (6 bases). Germline V lookup: CDR1 SEHNR, CDR2 FQNEAQ (reference sequence). Trimming removed 5 bases from V and 11 bases from J, with 15 bases in between. There are 12 residues in the CDR3. CDR3 protein: CASSDTGQVAFF. The CDR3 bases are TGTGCCAGCAGCGATACAGGGCAGGTGGCTTTCTTT. The complete variable domain, with remaining parts taken from reference TRBV7-9 and TRBJ1-1, reads DTGVSQNPRHKITKRGQNVTFRCDPISEHNRLYWYRQTLGQGPEFLTYFQNEAQLEKSRLLSDRFSAERPKGSFSTLEIQRTEQGDSAMYLCASSDTGQVAFFGQGTRLTVV.

The chain links TRBV19 to TRBJ2-5; 9 bases match TRBD1. With V trimmed by 7 bases and J by 4 bases, 16 bases remained unmatched. Per germline, CDR1 LNHDA and CDR2 SQIVND (reference sequence). The CDR3 totals 17 residues. CDR3 DNA: TGTGCCAGTAAGGGGTCCGGGTACAGGGGGCTTCGAGAGACCCAGTACTTC. Encoded protein: CASKGSGYRGLRETQYF.

J is TRBJ2-2 and V is TRBV10-1; perhaps TRBD2 as D (6 bases). The CDR3 is 13 residues long. V shed 7 bases and J shed 7 bases, with 13 bases lying between them. Germline V gene data show CDR1 as WNHNN and CDR2 as SYGVQD (reference sequence). This chain's CDR3 is CASNSRRGGELFF. Here the CDR3 DNA reads TGCGCCAGCAACTCCAGGAGGGGCGGGGAGCTGTTTTTT.